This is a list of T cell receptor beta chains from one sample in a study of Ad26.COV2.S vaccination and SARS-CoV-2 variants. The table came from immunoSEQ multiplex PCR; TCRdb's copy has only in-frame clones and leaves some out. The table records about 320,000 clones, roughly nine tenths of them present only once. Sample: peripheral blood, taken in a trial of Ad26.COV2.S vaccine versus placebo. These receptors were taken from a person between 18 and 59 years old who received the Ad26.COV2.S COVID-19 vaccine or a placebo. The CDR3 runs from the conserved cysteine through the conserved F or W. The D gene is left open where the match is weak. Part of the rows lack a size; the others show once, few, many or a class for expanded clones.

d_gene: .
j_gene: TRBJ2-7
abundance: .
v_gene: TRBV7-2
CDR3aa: CASSLGGARITYEQYF
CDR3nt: TGTGCCAGCAGCTTAGGAGGGGCCAGGATTACCTACGAGCAGTACTTC

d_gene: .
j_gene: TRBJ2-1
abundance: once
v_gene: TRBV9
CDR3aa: CASSGTSDEQFF
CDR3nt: TGTGCCAGCAGCGGTACTAGTGATGAGCAGTTCTTC

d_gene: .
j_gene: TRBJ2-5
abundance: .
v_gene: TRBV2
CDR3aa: CASGSLTMETQYF
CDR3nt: TGTGCCAGCGGGAGTTTAACGATGGAGACCCAGTACTTC

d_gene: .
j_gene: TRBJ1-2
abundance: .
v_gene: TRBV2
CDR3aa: CASSPGGSGGYTF
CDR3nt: TGTGCCAGCAGTCCCGGGGGGTCGGGAGGCTACACCTTC

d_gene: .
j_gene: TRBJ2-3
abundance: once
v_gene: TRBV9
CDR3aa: CASSVVWRDTQYF
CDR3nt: TGTGCCAGCAGCGTAGTTTGGCGAGATACGCAGTATTTT

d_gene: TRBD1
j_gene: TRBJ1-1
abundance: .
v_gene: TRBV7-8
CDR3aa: CASSFSGTGGVLNTEAFF
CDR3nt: TGTGCCAGCAGCTTCAGTGGGACAGGGGGCGTTTTGAACACTGAAGCTTTCTTT

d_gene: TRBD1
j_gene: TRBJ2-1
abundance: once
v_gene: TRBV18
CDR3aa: CASSPPLTDRVGLNEQFF
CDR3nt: TGTGCCAGCTCACCACCCCTCACCGACAGGGTTGGACTTAATGAGCAGTTCTTC

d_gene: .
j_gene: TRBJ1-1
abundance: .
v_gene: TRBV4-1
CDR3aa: CASRPGGNTEAFF
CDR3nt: TGCGCCAGCAGACCCGGGGGGAACACTGAAGCTTTCTTT

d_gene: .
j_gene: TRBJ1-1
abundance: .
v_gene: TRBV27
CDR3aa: CASSWGVPNTEAFF
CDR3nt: TGTGCCAGCAGTTGGGGGGTGCCGAACACTGAAGCTTTCTTT

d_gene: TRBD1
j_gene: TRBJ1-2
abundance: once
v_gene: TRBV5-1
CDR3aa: CASSPGQGAPLYGYTF
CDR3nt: TGCGCCAGCAGCCCGGGACAGGGGGCTCCCCTCTATGGCTACACCTTC

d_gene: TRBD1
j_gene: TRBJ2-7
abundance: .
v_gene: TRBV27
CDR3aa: CASSSSTGMSSYEQYF
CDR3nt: TGTGCCAGCAGTTCATCGACAGGGATGAGCTCCTACGAGCAGTACTTC

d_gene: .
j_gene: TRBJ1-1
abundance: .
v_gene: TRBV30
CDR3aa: CAWTGTTEAFF
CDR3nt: TGTGCCTGGACAGGGACCACTGAAGCTTTCTTT

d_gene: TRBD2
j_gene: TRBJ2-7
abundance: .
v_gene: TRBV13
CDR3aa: CASSSPSPLAGGPNEQYF
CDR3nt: TGTGCCAGCAGCTCACCGTCGCCTCTAGCGGGGGGGCCGAACGAGCAGTACTTC

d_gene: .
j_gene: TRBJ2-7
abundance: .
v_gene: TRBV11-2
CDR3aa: CASSAGLGGYEQYF
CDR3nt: TGTGCCAGCAGCGCGGGTCTCGGGGGCTACGAGCAGTACTTC

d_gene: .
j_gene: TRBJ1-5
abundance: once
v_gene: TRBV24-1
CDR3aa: CATSDGRNQPQHF
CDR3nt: TGTGCCACCAGTGATGGGCGCAATCAGCCCCAGCATTTT

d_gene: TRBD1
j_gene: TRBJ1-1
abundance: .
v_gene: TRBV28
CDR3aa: CASRSRGPGNTEAFF
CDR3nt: TGTGCCAGCAGGTCCAGGGGGCCCGGGAACACTGAAGCTTTCTTT

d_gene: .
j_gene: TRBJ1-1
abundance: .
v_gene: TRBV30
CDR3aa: CAWSGGIEAFF
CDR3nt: TGTGCCTGGAGCGGGGGAATTGAAGCTTTCTTT

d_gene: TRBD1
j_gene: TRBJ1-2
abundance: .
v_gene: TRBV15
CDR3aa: CATSRDSGQGQGGYTF
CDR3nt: TGTGCCACCAGCAGAGATTCGGGGCAGGGACAGGGTGGCTACACCTTC

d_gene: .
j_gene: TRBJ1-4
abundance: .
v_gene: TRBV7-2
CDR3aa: CASSLSDSLYEKLFF
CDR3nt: TGTGCCAGCAGCTTAAGCGACAGCCTCTATGAAAAACTGTTTTTT

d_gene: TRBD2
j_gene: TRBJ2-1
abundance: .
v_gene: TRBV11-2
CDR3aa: CASSLVSSGSMGEQFF
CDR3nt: TGTGCCAGCAGCTTAGTATCTAGCGGGAGTATGGGTGAGCAGTTCTTC

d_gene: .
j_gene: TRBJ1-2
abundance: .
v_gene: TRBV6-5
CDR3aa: CASSHSGSYTF
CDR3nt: TGTGCCAGCAGCCATTCCGGGAGCTACACCTTC

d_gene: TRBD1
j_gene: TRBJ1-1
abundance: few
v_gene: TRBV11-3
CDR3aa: CASSPGGSGTEAFF
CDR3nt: TGTGCCAGCAGCCCAGGGGGCTCGGGAACTGAAGCTTTCTTT

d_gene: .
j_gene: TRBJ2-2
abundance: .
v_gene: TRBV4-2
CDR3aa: CASSQDGLPGELFF
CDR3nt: TGTGCCAGCAGCCAAGATGGACTTCCCGGGGAGCTGTTTTTT

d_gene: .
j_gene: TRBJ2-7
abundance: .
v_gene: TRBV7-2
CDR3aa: CASSATPSYEQYF
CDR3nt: TGTGCCAGCAGCGCAACTCCCTCCTACGAGCAGTACTTC

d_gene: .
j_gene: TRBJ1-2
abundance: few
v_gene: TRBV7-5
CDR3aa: CARNPDGEGREYGYTF
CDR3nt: TGTGCCAGAAACCCGGACGGGGAGGGGCGGGAATATGGCTACACCTTC

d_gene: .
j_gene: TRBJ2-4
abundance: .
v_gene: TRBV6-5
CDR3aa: CASTRVGDPKNIQYF
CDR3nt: TGTGCCAGCACCCGGGTGGGCGATCCCAAAAACATTCAGTACTTC

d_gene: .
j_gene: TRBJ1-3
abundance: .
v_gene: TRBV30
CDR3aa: CAWSVGAWWDTIYF
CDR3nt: TGTGCCTGGAGTGTCGGGGCTTGGTGGGACACCATATATTTT

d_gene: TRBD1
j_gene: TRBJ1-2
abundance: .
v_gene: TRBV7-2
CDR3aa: CASSLWGTGDDGYTF
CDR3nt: TGTGCCAGCAGCTTATGGGGGACAGGCGATGATGGCTACACCTTC

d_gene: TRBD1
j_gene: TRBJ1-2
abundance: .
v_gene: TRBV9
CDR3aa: CASSARDSFFTNYGYTF
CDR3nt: TGTGCCAGCAGCGCGCGGGACAGCTTCTTTACTAACTATGGCTACACCTTC

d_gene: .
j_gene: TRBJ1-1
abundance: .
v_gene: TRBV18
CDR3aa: CASSVNRGKNTEAFF
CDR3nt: TGTGCCAGCTCAGTTAATCGGGGGAAGAACACTGAAGCTTTCTTT

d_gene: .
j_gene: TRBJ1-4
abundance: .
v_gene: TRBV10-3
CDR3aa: CAISPGTENEKLFF
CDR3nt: TGTGCCATCAGCCCCGGGACGGAGAATGAAAAACTGTTTTTT

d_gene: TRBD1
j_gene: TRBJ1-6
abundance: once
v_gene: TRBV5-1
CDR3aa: CASSWIPGQNSPLHF
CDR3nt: TGCGCCAGCAGCTGGATACCGGGACAGAATTCACCCCTCCACTTT

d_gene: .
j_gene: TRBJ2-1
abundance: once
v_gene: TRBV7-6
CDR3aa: CASSLGASSYNEQFF
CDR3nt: TGTGCCAGCAGCCTCGGGGCTAGCTCCTACAATGAGCAGTTCTTC

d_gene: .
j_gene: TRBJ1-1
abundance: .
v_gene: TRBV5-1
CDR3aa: CASSWDNTEAFF
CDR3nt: TGCGCCAGCAGCTGGGACAACACTGAAGCTTTCTTT

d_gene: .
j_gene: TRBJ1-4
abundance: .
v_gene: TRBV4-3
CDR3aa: CASSTGTMGGNEKLFF
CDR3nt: TGCGCCAGCAGCACAGGGACAATGGGAGGTAATGAAAAACTGTTTTTT

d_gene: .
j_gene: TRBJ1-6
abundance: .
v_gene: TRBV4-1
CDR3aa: CASSQDGGDSPLHF
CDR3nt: TGCGCCAGCAGCCAAGACGGCGGGGATTCACCCCTCCACTTT

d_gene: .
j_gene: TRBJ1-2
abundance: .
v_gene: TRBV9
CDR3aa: CASSVHRQPTNYGYTF
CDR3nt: TGTGCCAGCAGCGTCCATCGACAACCAACGAACTATGGCTACACCTTC

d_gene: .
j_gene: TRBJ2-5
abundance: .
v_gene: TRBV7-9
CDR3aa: CASSHSEETQYF
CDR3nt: TGTGCCAGCAGCCATAGCGAAGAGACCCAGTACTTC

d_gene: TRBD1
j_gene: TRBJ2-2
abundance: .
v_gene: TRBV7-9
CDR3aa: CASSRGTGGIGGELFF
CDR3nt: TGTGCCAGCAGCCGTGGGACAGGGGGCATTGGCGGGGAGCTGTTTTTT

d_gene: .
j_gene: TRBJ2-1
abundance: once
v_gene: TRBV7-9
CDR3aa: CASSLGGAQRGEQFF
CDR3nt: TGTGCCAGCAGCTTAGGTGGGGCACAACGGGGTGAGCAGTTCTTC

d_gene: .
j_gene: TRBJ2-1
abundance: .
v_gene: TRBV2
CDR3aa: CASIGLGGEQFF
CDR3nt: TGTGCCAGCATTGGCCTAGGGGGTGAGCAGTTCTTC

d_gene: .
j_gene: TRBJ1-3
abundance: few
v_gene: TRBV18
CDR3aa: CASSPRRGVSGNTIYF
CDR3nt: TGTGCCAGCTCCCCCAGGAGAGGGGTCTCTGGAAACACCATATATTTT

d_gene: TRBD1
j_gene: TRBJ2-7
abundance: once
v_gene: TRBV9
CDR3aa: CASSGGQDYEQYF
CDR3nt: TGTGCCAGCAGCGGTGGACAGGACTACGAGCAGTACTTC

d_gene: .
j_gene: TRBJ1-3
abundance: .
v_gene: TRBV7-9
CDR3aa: CASSLSGVEIHSGNTIYF
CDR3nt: TGTGCCAGCAGCTTATCAGGGGTTGAGATACACTCTGGAAACACCATATATTTT

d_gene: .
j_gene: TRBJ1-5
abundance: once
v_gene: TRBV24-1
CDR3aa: CATSDWGRGPQHF
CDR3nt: TGTGCCACCAGTGATTGGGGCAGGGGACCCCAGCATTTT

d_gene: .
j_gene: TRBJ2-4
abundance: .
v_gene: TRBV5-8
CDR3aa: CASSFPAGPNIQYF
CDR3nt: TGTGCCAGCAGCTTCCCCGCGGGGCCTAACATTCAGTACTTC

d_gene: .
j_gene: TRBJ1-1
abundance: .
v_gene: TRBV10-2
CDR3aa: CASSEGPHTEAFF
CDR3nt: TGCGCCAGCAGTGAAGGCCCCCACACTGAAGCTTTCTTT

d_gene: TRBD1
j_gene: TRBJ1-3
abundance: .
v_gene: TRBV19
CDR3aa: CASSFGQALSGNTIYF
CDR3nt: TGTGCCAGTAGTTTCGGACAGGCCCTCTCTGGAAACACCATATATTTT

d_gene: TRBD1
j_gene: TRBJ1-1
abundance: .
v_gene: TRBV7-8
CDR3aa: CASSLGDRGEMNTEAFF
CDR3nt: TGTGCCAGCAGCTTAGGGGACAGGGGAGAGATGAACACTGAAGCTTTCTTT

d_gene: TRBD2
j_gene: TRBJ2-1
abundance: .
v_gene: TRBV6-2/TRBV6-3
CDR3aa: CASSWGGSGRSNEQFF
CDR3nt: TGTGCCAGCAGTTGGGGGGGTAGCGGGAGGTCGAATGAGCAGTTCTTC

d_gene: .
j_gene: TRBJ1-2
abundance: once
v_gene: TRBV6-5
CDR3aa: CASSMGDYGYTF
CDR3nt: TGTGCCAGCAGTATGGGAGACTATGGCTACACCTTC

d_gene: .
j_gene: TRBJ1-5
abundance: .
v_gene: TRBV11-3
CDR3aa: CASSSDGWDLAAYSNQPQHF
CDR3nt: TGTGCCAGCAGCTCAGACGGGTGGGACTTGGCGGCTTATAGCAATCAGCCCCAGCATTTT

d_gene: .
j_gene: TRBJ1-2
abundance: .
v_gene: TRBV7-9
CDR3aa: CASSSTIYGSGYTF
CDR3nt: TGTGCCAGCAGCTCCACAATTTATGGATCCGGCTACACCTTC

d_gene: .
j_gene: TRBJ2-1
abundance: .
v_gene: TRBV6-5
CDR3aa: CAILGVKRGGYEQFF
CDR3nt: TGTGCCATCCTAGGGGTAAAACGTGGGGGGTATGAGCAGTTCTTC

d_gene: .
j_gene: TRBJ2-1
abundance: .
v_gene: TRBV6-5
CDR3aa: CASSYSMGGEQFF
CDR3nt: TGTGCCAGCAGTTACTCGATGGGAGGTGAGCAGTTCTTC

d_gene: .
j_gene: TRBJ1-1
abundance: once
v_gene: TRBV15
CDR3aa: CATWGGGPEAFF
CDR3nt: TGTGCCACCTGGGGTGGGGGTCCTGAAGCTTTCTTT

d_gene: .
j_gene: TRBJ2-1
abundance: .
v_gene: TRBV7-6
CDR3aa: CASSYSSSRELNEQFF
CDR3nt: TGTGCCAGCAGCTACTCCTCTTCGCGGGAACTCAATGAGCAGTTCTTC

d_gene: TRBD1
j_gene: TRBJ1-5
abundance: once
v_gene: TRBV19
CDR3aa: CASNRGQGQPQHF
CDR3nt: TGTGCCAGCAACAGGGGGCAAGGGCAGCCCCAGCATTTT

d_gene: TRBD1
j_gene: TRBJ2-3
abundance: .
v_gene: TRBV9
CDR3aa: CASSVGAGTDTDTQYF
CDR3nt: TGTGCCAGCAGCGTAGGGGCTGGGACAGACACAGATACGCAGTATTTT